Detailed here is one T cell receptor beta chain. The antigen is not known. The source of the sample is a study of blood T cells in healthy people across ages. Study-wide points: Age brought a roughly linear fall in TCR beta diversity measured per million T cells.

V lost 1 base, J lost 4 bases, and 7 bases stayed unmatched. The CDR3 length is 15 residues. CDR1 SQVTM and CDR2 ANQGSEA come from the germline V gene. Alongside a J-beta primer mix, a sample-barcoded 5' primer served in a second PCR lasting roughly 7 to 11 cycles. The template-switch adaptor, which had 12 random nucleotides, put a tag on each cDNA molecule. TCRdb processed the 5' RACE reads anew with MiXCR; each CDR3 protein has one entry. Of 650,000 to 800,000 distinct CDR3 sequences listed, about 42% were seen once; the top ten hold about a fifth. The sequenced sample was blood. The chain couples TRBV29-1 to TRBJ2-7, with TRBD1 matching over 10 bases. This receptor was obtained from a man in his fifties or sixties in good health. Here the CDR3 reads CSVEGWTGGRYEQYF. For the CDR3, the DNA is TGCAGCGTTGAAGGATGGACAGGGGGGAGGTACGAGCAGTACTTC.